This TCR beta chain was recorded in a study of T cell responses to AZD1222 COVID-19 vaccine. Overall study: Pooled together were second doses at about 4 or about 12 weeks.

Some clones are missing from TCRdb's copy, which holds only in-frame ones; the method was immunoSEQ multiplex PCR. The sample lists 100,000 to 150,000 clones, approximately 91% occurring once. Regarding this clone: Its antigen remains unknown.

V was clipped by 2 bases and J by 6 bases, with 11 bases between them. Germline V CDR1 and CDR2: MDHEN, SYDVKM. The CDR3 totals 15 residues. Study outcomes and limitations: Spike was spanned by vaccine-associated CD4 TCRs, with dominance at 160-218 and 743-854.

This chain uses TRBV28 with TRBJ1-6; D unclear. The TCR originated in an adult in good health. The sample here was peripheral blood, taken on day 0 of AZD1222 vaccination. The CDR3 sequence is CASSLVLGVNSPLHF. The CDR3 coding sequence is TGTGCCAGCAGTTTAGTCCTCGGTGTTAATTCACCCCTCCACTTT.